The entry below describes one T cell receptor beta chain. Per the study methods: Reference gene primer amplification yielded estimated nucleated cell counts. Some clones are missing from TCRdb's copy, which holds only in-frame ones; the method was immunoSEQ multiplex PCR. V, J and clone size reflect that table, while D and trimming were determined from the DNA. The profile shows 55,000 to 80,000 clones, around 82% of them singletons. The CDR3 sequence is 16 residues long. The trim removed 5 bases at V and 4 bases at J, leaving 14 bases unmatched. The germline V gene has CDR1 SGHNT and CDR2 YYREEE (reference sequence). The sample is drawn from a study of blood T cell repertoires in COVID-19. Study background: Samples representing acute and convalescent COVID-19 were sourced from the United States, Italy and Spain.

The specimen sequenced was peripheral blood. This chain joins TRBV5-4 and TRBJ1-1; 7 bases match TRBD1. The source of this sequence is a human donor in a cohort sampled during active COVID-19. CDR3 amino acids: CASRWGVQGRGTEAFF. Here the CDR3 DNA reads TGTGCCAGCAGATGGGGAGTACAGGGGAGAGGCACTGAAGCTTTCTTT.